The rows below give T cell receptor beta chains drawn from one sample of a study of shared clonotypes between healthy human individuals. TCRdb's copy holds only in-frame clones and misses some; the assay was immunoSEQ multiplex PCR. The data contain roughly 2.5 million clones, just over 90% of them singletons. Material: naive CD4+ T cells sorted from blood. The receptors were gathered from a man aged 18-30 years in good health. Each CDR3 is given with its conserved first and last residue. D genes are given only for firm matches. Size is omitted from some rows. Given values are once, few, many or a class for expanded clones.

TRBD2	TRBV6-6	-	TRBJ2-1	CASRLAGVGYNEQFF	TGTGCCAGCCGTCTAGCGGGAGTGGGATACAATGAGCAGTTCTTC
-	TRBV5-1	once	TRBJ2-7	CASSLEVQGLLYEQYF	TGCGCCAGCAGCTTGGAGGTGCAGGGACTCCTCTACGAGCAGTACTTC
-	TRBV9	once	TRBJ1-3	CASSVRSSGNTIYF	TGTGCCAGCAGCGTCCGGAGCTCTGGAAACACCATATATTTT
-	TRBV7-8	-	TRBJ1-2	CASSLGTATNYGYTF	TGTGCCAGCAGCTTAGGGACAGCAACCAACTATGGCTACACCTTC
TRBD2	TRBV9	-	TRBJ2-3	CASSVGAAGFTDTQYF	TGTGCCAGCAGCGTAGGTGCAGCGGGGTTTACAGATACGCAGTATTTT
TRBD1	TRBV9	-	TRBJ2-3	CASSAGGGAGTDTQYF	TGTGCCAGCAGCGCAGGGGGCGGGGCCGGCACAGATACGCAGTATTTT
-	TRBV2	-	TRBJ2-7	CASSYRGDGQYF	TGTGCCAGCAGTTATAGGGGTGACGGGCAATACTTC
TRBD1	TRBV2	few	TRBJ1-6	CASSGQANSPLHF	TGTGCCAGTAGCGGACAGGCCAATTCACCCCTCCACTTT
TRBD2	TRBV6-5	-	TRBJ2-7	CASRRGLAAYEQYF	TGTGCCAGCAGGCGTGGACTAGCGGCCTACGAGCAGTACTTC
TRBD1	TRBV30	-	TRBJ2-1	CAWRQGTSSYNEQFF	TGTGCCTGGAGACAGGGGACGAGCTCCTACAATGAGCAGTTCTTC
-	TRBV6-5	-	TRBJ2-3	CASNRGDTQYF	TGTGCCAGCAATAGGGGGGATACGCAGTATTTT
TRBD1	TRBV6-1	-	TRBJ2-3	CASSESYRGGTDTQYF	TGTGCCAGCAGTGAATCGTACAGGGGTGGAACAGATACGCAGTATTTT
-	TRBV10-3	-	TRBJ2-3	CAIKAPTSRDTQYF	TGTGCCATCAAAGCGCCAACTTCTCGGGATACGCAGTATTTT
TRBD2	TRBV7-9	-	TRBJ2-7	CASSSRSSGMYEQYF	TGTGCCAGCAGCTCCCGTTCTAGCGGGATGTACGAGCAGTACTTC
TRBD2	TRBV29-1	-	TRBJ2-7	CSVAGTSGRLIYEQYF	TGCAGCGTCGCCGGGACTAGCGGGAGGCTGATATACGAGCAGTACTTC
-	TRBV6-6	-	TRBJ2-5	CASSYSGPAETQYF	TGTGCCAGCAGTTACTCGGGCCCCGCAGAGACCCAGTACTTC
-	TRBV7-3	-	TRBJ1-2	CASSLFPGAHGYTF	TGTGCCAGCAGCTTATTCCCGGGGGCGCATGGCTACACCTTC